This T cell receptor beta chain appears in the sequencing data of a study of blood T cell repertoires in COVID-19 (dated by TCRdb to 2018 to 2021). In the study overall: Samples covering the acute and convalescent phases of COVID-19 were provided by collaborators in the United States, Italy and Spain. The prospective study material was composed of cDNA or gDNA derived from T cells, B-cell-depleted T cells, or PBMCs. The repertoires were released in a freely available public database meant as a resource for research on the immune response to SARS-CoV-2. Samples were obtained from the ongoing ImmuneRACE study (first 160 participants) and from roughly 1,300 subjects provided by 6 global collaborators. A de-identified subject ID, COVID-19 status, age in years and sex were almost always included in the sample metadata. HLA class I and class II types, where available, came from metadata supplied by the sample provider rather than from assay-based typing. Deeply sampled blood TCRbeta repertoires from subjects exposed to, actively infected with, or recovered from COVID-19 were included in the dataset. General study outcomes and caveats: The quantity of clinical and demographic metadata differed by source and by participant and was supplied without curation.

In the prospective study, participants were roughly 18 to 90 years old, resided in under 30 geographic areas of the United States, and were enrolled through a virtual design. To assign participants to cohorts, the prospective study relied on clinical history that participants themselves reported in a screening survey and a study questionnaire. A participant counted as exposed if, within 2 weeks of entering the study, that participant had been in contact with someone who had a PCR-confirmed or clinician-diagnosed COVID-19 case. Mobile phlebotomists in the prospective study collected whole blood, serum and a nasopharyngeal or oropharyngeal swab from every participant. Additional blood draws and questionnaires over a 2-month period could optionally be provided by prospective study participants. Before DNA extraction, prospective study blood samples were shipped either frozen or at room temperature.

A remark on this clone: Its antigen remains unidentified. No much larger clone is present one base from it, and per-base qualities are unavailable.

TCRbeta CDR3 regions were amplified from genomic DNA using the immunoSEQ Assay, a bias-controlled multiplex PCR. As for how the authors treated the data: The number of nucleated cells in each sample was estimated by amplification of reference gene primers within the assay. To quantify the absolute abundance of each unique TCRbeta CDR3 rearrangement, sequence reads were collapsed and filtered. For each sample, productive Simpson clonality was calculated as the square root of Simpson's diversity index over productive rearrangements. TCRdb limited this immuneACCESS table to in-frame rearrangements with V and J called. A share of clones is missing; checked studies link under half to unresolved V genes, and the rest is unexplained. For V, J and clone size, that table is used; D and trimming come from the DNA. This sample lists nearly 300,000 clones; around nine tenths were detected once. The top ten clones comprise roughly 2.9% of the sample.

Sequenced sample: PBMCs or T cells enriched from blood (not recorded which). This clonotype originated in a woman between 50 and 59 years old who had been exposed to COVID-19.

The sequenced DNA: TGTGCCAGCAGTGTGACAGGGGGTGAGAACAATGAGCAGTTCTTC. It is translated as CASSVTGGENNEQFF. The chain was built from TRBV2 and TRBJ2-1; the junction holds 9 bases that match TRBD1. In the germline V gene, CDR1 corresponds to SNHLY and CDR2 to FYNNEI. There are 15 amino acids in the CDR3, from cysteine to phenylalanine inclusive. Only the CDR3 region is kept as DNA, spanning 45 bases read in frame from base 1. Trimming takes 4 bases off V and 5 bases off J; junction bases not matched to a gene: 6.